This T cell receptor beta chain is from a study of neurological immune-mediated disorders. cDNA was made by 5'RACE with 10-nucleotide random UMIs. MiXCR, run by TCRdb on the 5' RACE reads, gives a single entry per CDR3 protein. The sample lists tens of thousands of distinct CDR3 sequences, 10% to 13% seen once, with roughly 2% in the top ten. This clonotype showed up many times. Germline loops: CDR1 MNHEY, CDR2 SMNVEV (reference sequence). The CDR3 runs to 14 residues. V dropped 1 base and J dropped 6 bases, with 11 bases sitting between them. The chain links TRBV27 to TRBJ2-3, with D unresolved. The receptor was isolated from a man aged 35-49 years in good health. The sequencing input was PBMCs. The CDR3 here is CASSLFPWMDTQYF. The CDR3 nucleotides are TGTGCCAGCAGTTTATTCCCCTGGATGGATACGCAGTATTTT.